This T cell receptor (beta chain) was captured by sequencing in a study of blood T cell repertoires in COVID-19. Germline CDR1 reads KGHSH; CDR2 reads LQKENI. CDR3 size: 16 residues. V was clipped by 6 bases and J by 5 bases; unmatched bases: 6. Assay used: immunoSEQ multiplex PCR; TCRdb lists only in-frame clones, some missing. The sample holds over 200,000 clones, 90% to 95% seen once. The receptor's source is a man in his 60s with COVID-19, enrolled during active disease. This chain connects TRBV18 to TRBJ2-3; 15 bases fit TRBD2. The specimen sequenced was peripheral blood. The CDR3 region is CASSPPGLAGGDTQYF. CDR3 DNA sequence: TGTGCCAGCTCCCCCCCGGGACTAGCGGGAGGAGATACGCAGTATTTT.